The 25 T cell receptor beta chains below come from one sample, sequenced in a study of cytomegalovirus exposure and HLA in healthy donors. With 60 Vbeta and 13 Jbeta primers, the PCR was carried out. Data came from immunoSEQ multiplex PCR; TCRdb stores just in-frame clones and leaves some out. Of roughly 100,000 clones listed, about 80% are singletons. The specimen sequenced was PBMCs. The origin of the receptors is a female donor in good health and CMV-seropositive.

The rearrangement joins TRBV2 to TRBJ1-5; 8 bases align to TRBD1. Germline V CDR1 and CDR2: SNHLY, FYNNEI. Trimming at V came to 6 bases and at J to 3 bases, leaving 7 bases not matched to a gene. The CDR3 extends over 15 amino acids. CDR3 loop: CASRKTGENNQPQHF. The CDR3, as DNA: TGTGCCAGCAGAAAGACAGGGGAGAACAATCAGCCCCAGCATTTT.

CDR3 nucleotides: TGCGCCAGCAGCCTCCGGGACAGCTCCTACGAGCAGTACTTC. Protein sequence: CASSLRDSSYEQYF. The rearrangement links TRBV5-1 to TRBJ2-7; 7 nucleotides agree with TRBD1. This CDR3 is 14 amino acids long. Germline V gives CDR1 SGHRS, CDR2 YFSETQ. The V segment lost 4 bases and the J segment 0 bases; nucleotides outside the gene matches: 4.

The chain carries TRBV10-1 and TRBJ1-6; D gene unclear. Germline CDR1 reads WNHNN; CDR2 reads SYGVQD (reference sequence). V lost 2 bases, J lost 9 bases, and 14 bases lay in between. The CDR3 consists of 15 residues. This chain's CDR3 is CASSEPSIQVSPLHF. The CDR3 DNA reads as TGCGCCAGCAGTGAGCCCTCGATCCAGGTTTCACCCCTCCACTTT.

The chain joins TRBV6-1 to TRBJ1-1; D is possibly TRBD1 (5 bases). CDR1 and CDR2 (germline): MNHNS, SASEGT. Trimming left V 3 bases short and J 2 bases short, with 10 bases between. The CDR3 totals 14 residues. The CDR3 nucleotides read TGTGCCAGCAGTGAGAGACAGAAAAACACTGAAGCTTTCTTT. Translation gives CASSERQKNTEAFF.

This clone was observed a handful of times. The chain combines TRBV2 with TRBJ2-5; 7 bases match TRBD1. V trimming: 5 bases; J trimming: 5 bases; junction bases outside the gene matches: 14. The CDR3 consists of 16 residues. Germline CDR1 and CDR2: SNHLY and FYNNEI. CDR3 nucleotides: TGTGCCAGCAGTCAGGGGGACCTAGGGGGAGAGGAGACCCAGTACTTC. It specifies CASSQGDLGGEETQYF.

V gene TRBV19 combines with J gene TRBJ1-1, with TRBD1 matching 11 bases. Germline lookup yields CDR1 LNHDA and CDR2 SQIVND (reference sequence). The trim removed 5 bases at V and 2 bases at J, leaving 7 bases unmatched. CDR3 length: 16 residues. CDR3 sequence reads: CASSARTGGLNTEAFF. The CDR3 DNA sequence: TGTGCCAGTAGTGCTCGGACAGGGGGCTTAAACACTGAAGCTTTCTTT.

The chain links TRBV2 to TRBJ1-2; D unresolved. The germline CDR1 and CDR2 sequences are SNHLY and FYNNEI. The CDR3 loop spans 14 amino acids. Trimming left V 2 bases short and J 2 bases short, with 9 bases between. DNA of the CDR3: TGTGCCAGCAGTGAACCCCCCTCGAACTATGGCTACACCTTC. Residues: CASSEPPSNYGYTF.

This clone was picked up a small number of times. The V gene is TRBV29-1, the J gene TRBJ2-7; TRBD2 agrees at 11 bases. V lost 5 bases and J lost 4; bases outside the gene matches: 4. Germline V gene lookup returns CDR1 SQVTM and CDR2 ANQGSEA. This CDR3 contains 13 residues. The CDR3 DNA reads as TGCAGCGTTACTAGCGGGAGTTGGTACGAGCAGTACTTC. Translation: CSVTSGSWYEQYF.

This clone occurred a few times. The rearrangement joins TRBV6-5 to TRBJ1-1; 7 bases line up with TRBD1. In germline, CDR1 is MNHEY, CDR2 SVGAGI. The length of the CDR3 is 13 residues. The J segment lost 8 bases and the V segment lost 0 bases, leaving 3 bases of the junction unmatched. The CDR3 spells CASSYSNRGEAFF. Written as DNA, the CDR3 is TGTGCCAGCAGTTACTCGAACAGGGGCGAAGCTTTCTTT.

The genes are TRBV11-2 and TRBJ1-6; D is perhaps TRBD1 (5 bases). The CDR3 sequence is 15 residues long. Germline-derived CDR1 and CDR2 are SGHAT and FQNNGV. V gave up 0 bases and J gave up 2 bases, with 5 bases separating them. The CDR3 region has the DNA TGTGCCAGCAGCTTAGACAGGGCCTATAATTCACCCCTCCACTTT. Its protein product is CASSLDRAYNSPLHF.

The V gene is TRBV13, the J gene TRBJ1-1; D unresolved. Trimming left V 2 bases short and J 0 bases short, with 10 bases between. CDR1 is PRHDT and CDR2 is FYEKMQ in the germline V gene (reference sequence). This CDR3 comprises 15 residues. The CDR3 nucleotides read TGTGCCAGCAGCTTATGGCGGGAGATGAACACTGAAGCTTTCTTT. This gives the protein CASSLWREMNTEAFF. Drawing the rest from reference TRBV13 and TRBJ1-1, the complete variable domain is AAGVIQSPRHLIKEKRETATLKCYPIPRHDTVYWYQQGPGQDPQFLISFYEKMQSDKGSIPDRFSAQQFSDYHSELNMSSLELGDSALYFCASSLWREMNTEAFFGQGTRLTVV.

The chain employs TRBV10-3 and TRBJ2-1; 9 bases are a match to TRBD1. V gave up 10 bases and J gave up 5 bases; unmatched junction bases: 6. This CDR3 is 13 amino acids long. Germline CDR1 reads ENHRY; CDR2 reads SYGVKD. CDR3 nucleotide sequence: TGTGCCACCTGGACAGGGGAGAACAATGAGCAGTTCTTC. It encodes CATWTGENNEQFF.

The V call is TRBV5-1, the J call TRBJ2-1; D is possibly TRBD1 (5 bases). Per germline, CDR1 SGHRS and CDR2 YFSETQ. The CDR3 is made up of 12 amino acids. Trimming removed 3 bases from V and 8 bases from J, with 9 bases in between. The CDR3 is CASSSWGDEQFF. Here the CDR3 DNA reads TGCGCCAGCAGCTCTTGGGGCGATGAGCAGTTCTTC.

CDR3 DNA sequence: TGTGCCAGCCAAGATGGGGCAGGGGGCCCTAATCAGCCCCAGCATTTT. Translation: CASQDGAGGPNQPQHF. V and J are TRBV11-3 and TRBJ1-5, with 8 bases aligning to TRBD1. Germline V CDR1 and CDR2: SGHNT, YENEEA. The CDR3 totals 16 residues. J gave up 4 bases and V 8 bases, and 13 bases lay outside the gene matches. Based on the CDR3 plus reference TRBV11-3 and TRBJ1-5, the full variable domain is EAGVVQSPRYKIIEKKQPVAFWCNPISGHNTLYWYLQNLGQGPELLIRYENEEAVDDSQLPKDRFSAERLKGVDSTLKIQPAELGDSAVYLCASQDGAGGPNQPQHFGDGTRLSIL.

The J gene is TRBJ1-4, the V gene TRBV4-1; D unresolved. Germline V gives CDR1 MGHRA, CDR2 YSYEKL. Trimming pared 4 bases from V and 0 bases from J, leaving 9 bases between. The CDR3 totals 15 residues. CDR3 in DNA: TGCGCCAGCAGCCCCCGGCGGGCAACTAATGAAAAACTGTTTTTT. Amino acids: CASSPRRATNEKLFF.

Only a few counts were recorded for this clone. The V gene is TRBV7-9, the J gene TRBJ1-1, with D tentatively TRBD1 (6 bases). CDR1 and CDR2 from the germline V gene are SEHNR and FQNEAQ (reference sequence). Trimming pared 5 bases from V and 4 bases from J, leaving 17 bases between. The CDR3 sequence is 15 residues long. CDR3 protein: CASSPRGGSFTEAFF. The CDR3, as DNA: TGTGCCAGCAGCCCGAGGGGGGGGTCCTTCACTGAAGCTTTCTTT.

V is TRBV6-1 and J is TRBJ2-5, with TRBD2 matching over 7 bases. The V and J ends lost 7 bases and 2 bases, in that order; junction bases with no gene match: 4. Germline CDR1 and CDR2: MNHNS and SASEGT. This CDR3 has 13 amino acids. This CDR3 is CASKGDYQETQYF. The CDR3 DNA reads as TGTGCCAGCAAAGGGGACTATCAAGAGACCCAGTACTTC.

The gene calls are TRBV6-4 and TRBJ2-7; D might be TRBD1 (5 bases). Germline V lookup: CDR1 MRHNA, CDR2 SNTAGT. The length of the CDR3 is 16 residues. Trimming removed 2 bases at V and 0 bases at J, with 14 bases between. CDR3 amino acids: CASSDIGRDSSYEQYF. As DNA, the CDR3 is TGTGCCAGCAGTGACATAGGCCGAGACAGCTCCTACGAGCAGTACTTC.

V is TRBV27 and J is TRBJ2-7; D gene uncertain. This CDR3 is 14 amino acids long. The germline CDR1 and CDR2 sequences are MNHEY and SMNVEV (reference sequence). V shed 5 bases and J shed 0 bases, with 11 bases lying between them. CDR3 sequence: CASSLTESSYEQYF. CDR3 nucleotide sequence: TGTGCCAGCAGTCTAACAGAGAGCTCCTACGAGCAGTACTTC.

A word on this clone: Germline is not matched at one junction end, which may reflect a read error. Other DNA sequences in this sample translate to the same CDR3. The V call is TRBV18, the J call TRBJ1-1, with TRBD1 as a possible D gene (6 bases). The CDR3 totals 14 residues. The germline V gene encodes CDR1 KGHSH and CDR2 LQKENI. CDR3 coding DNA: TGTGCCAGCTCACTTACAGGGATCAACACTGAGGCTTTCTTT. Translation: CASSLTGINTEAFF.

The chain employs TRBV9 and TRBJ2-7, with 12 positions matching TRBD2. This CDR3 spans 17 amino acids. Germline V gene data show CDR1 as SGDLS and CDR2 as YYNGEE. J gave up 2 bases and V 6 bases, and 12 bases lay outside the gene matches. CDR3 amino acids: CASTPGPRTSGAYEQYF. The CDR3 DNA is TGTGCCAGCACCCCGGGACCGCGGACTAGCGGGGCCTACGAGCAGTACTTC. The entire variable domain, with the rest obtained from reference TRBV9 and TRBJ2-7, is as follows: DSGVTQTPKHLITATGQRVTLRCSPRSGDLSVYWYQQSLDQGLQFLIQYYNGEERAKGNILERFSAQQFPDLHSELNLSSLELGDSALYFCASTPGPRTSGAYEQYFGPGTRLTVT.

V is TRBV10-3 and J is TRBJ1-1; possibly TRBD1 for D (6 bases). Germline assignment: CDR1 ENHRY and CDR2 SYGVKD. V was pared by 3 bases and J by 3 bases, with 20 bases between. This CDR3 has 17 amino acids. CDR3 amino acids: CAISEGGWRDADTEAFF. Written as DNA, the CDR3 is TGTGCCATCAGTGAAGGGGGTTGGCGAGACGCGGACACTGAAGCTTTCTTT.

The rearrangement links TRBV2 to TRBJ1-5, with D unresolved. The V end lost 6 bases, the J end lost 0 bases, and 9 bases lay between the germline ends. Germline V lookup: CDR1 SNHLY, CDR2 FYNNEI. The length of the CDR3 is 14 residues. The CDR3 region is CASSGDGSNQPQHF. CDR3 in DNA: TGTGCCAGCAGCGGAGACGGTAGCAATCAGCCCCAGCATTTT. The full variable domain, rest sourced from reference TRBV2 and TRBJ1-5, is EPEVTQTPSHQVTQMGQEVILRCVPISNHLYFYWYRQILGQKVEFLVSFYNNEISEKSEIFDDQFSVERPDGSNFTLKIRSTKLEDSAMYFCASSGDGSNQPQHFGDGTRLSIL.

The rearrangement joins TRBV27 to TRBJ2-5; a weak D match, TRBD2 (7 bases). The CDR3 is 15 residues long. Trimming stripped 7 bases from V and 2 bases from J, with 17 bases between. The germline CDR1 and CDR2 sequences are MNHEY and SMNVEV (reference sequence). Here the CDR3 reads CASKTGWGGQETQYF. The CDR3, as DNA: TGTGCCAGCAAAACAGGGTGGGGAGGGCAAGAGACCCAGTACTTC.

CDR3: CASSAGGQGASGSPLHF. CDR3 nucleotides: TGTGCCAGTAGTGCCGGGGGACAGGGGGCTTCCGGTTCACCCCTCCACTTT. The genes are TRBV19 and TRBJ1-6; TRBD1 matches 12 bases. Germline V gives CDR1 LNHDA, CDR2 SQIVND (reference sequence). This CDR3 spans 17 amino acids. Unmatched junction bases numbered 11, after V lost 5 bases and J lost 9 bases.